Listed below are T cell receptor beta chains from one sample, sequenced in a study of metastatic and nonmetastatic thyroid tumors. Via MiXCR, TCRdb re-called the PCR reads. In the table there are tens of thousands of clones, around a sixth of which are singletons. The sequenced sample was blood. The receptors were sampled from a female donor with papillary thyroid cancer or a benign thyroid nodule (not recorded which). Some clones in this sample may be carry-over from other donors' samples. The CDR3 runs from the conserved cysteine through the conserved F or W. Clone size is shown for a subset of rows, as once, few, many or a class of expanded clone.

CDR3: CASSEDAAGSSSYNEQFF; V: TRBV2; J: TRBJ2-1; length: 18; size: many
CDR3: CASSPPRTGYQETQYF; V: TRBV7-2; J: TRBJ2-5; length: 16; size: many
CDR3: CSLKLAGATDTQYF; V: TRBV20-1; J: TRBJ2-3; length: 14; size: many
CDR3: CASSERDRGRETQYF; V: TRBV12-3/TRBV12-4; J: TRBJ2-5; length: 15; size: many
CDR3: CASSRTARLAGELFF; V: TRBV28; J: TRBJ2-2; length: 15; size: many
CDR3: CASSLDRARQETQYF; V: TRBV7-2; J: TRBJ2-5; length: 15; size: many
CDR3: CASSYEGQGGENTGELFF; V: TRBV13; J: TRBJ2-2; length: 18; size: .
CDR3: CASSERVRGLDQPQHF; V: TRBV6-1; J: TRBJ1-5; length: 16; size: many
CDR3: CASSLSFLGEQFF; V: TRBV27; J: TRBJ2-1; length: 13; size: many
CDR3: CASSPFDEQYF; V: TRBV7-9; J: TRBJ2-7; length: 11; size: many
CDR3: CASSSSGGVLNTEAFF; V: TRBV27; J: TRBJ1-1; length: 16; size: many
CDR3: CAISARGGRFGEQYF; V: TRBV10-3; J: TRBJ2-7; length: 15; size: many
CDR3: CASSESGRDEQFF; V: TRBV10-2; J: TRBJ2-1; length: 13; size: few
CDR3: CASRGGLAADTQYF; V: TRBV6-1; J: TRBJ2-3; length: 14; size: .
CDR3: CASTGSGSVTGELFF; V: TRBV12-3/TRBV12-4; J: TRBJ2-2; length: 15; size: many
CDR3: CASRQRELSYEQYF; V: TRBV6-2/TRBV6-3; J: TRBJ2-7; length: 14; size: few
CDR3: CSASQQDYGYTF; V: TRBV20-1; J: TRBJ1-2; length: 12; size: many
CDR3: CSARDRVKGVTDTQYF; V: TRBV20-1; J: TRBJ2-3; length: 16; size: medium-sized
CDR3: CASSQELQGVAYEQYF; V: TRBV4-3; J: TRBJ2-7; length: 16; size: many
CDR3: CSVGTGTYEQYF; V: TRBV20-1; J: TRBJ2-7; length: 12; size: many
CDR3: CASSFSQGGTDTQYF; V: TRBV28; J: TRBJ2-3; length: 15; size: many
CDR3: CASSPDARDEQYF; V: TRBV5-1; J: TRBJ2-7; length: 13; size: many
CDR3: CASSQTGTVAEAFF; V: TRBV11-3; J: TRBJ1-1; length: 14; size: many
CDR3: CASSAGQVLEQYF; V: TRBV28; J: TRBJ2-7; length: 13; size: .
CDR3: CASSSGRYNEQFF; V: TRBV28; J: TRBJ2-1; length: 13; size: few
CDR3: CATSRDPPLPGELFF; V: TRBV15; J: TRBJ2-2; length: 15; size: many
CDR3: CASTMNQGANSGVNVMTF; V: TRBV25-1; J: TRBJ2-6; length: 18; size: .
CDR3: CASSVGNSPLHF; V: TRBV9; J: TRBJ1-6; length: 12; size: many
CDR3: CASSSPGGGNEKLFF; V: TRBV6-1; J: TRBJ1-4; length: 15; size: many
CDR3: CAPGWGGNTEAFF; V: TRBV5-4; J: TRBJ1-1; length: 13; size: many
CDR3: CASSLMFGGLDNYEQYF; V: TRBV12-3/TRBV12-4; J: TRBJ2-7; length: 17; size: many
CDR3: CASSLDRRTTGELFF; V: TRBV11-2; J: TRBJ2-2; length: 15; size: many
CDR3: CASSRHPSGYEQYF; V: TRBV11-2; J: TRBJ2-7; length: 14; size: .
CDR3: CASSRAGANVLTF; V: TRBV12-3/TRBV12-4; J: TRBJ2-6; length: 13; size: many
CDR3: CASSQGGGYEKLFF; V: TRBV28; J: TRBJ1-4; length: 14; size: few
CDR3: CSAGQGKNEKLFF; V: TRBV20-1; J: TRBJ1-4; length: 13; size: many
CDR3: CASSLPGLRRNEQFF; V: TRBV28; J: TRBJ2-1; length: 15; size: many
CDR3: CAISEPDQGAPSEQFF; V: TRBV10-3; J: TRBJ2-1; length: 16; size: many
CDR3: CATSRGTSYEQYF; V: TRBV15; J: TRBJ2-7; length: 13; size: many
CDR3: CASSPGLNYGYTF; V: TRBV6-1; J: TRBJ1-2; length: 13; size: few
CDR3: CASSLAGRSYNEQFF; V: TRBV7-8; J: TRBJ2-1; length: 15; size: many
CDR3: CASSNRLAGVHEQYF; V: TRBV27; J: TRBJ2-7; length: 15; size: many
CDR3: CASSQDESTMGGYTF; V: TRBV4-1; J: TRBJ1-2; length: 15; size: medium-sized
CDR3: CASSPGGGGVNEQYF; V: TRBV19; J: TRBJ2-7; length: 15; size: many
CDR3: CATSRGQGGANVLTF; V: TRBV15; J: TRBJ2-6; length: 15; size: few
CDR3: CASSLSRGAGRTEAFF; V: TRBV28; J: TRBJ1-1; length: 16; size: many
CDR3: CASITGTSNEQFF; V: TRBV18; J: TRBJ2-1; length: 13; size: .
CDR3: CASSPPRGTPEAFF; V: TRBV18; J: TRBJ1-1; length: 14; size: many
CDR3: CASRPGTSGSEQFF; V: TRBV2; J: TRBJ2-1; length: 14; size: many
CDR3: CASSQDRGRASGYTF; V: TRBV4-3; J: TRBJ1-2; length: 15; size: .
CDR3: CSAQRGASSLAEQYF; V: TRBV20-1; J: TRBJ2-7; length: 15; size: .